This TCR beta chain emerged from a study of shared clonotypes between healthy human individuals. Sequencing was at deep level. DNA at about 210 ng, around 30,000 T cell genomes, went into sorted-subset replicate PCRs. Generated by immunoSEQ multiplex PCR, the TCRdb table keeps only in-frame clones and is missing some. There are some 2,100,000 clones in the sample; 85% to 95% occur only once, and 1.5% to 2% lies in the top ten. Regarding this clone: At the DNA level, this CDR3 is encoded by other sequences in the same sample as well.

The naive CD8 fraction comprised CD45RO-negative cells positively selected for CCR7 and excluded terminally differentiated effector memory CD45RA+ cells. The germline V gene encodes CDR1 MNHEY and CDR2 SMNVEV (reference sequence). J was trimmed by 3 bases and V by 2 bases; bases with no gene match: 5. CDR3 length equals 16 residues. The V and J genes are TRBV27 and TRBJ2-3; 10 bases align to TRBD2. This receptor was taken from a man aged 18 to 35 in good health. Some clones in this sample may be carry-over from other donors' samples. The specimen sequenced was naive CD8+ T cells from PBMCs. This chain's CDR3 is CASSLIRTSGTDTQYF. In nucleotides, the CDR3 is TGTGCCAGCAGTTTAATCCGGACTAGCGGAACAGATACGCAGTATTTT.